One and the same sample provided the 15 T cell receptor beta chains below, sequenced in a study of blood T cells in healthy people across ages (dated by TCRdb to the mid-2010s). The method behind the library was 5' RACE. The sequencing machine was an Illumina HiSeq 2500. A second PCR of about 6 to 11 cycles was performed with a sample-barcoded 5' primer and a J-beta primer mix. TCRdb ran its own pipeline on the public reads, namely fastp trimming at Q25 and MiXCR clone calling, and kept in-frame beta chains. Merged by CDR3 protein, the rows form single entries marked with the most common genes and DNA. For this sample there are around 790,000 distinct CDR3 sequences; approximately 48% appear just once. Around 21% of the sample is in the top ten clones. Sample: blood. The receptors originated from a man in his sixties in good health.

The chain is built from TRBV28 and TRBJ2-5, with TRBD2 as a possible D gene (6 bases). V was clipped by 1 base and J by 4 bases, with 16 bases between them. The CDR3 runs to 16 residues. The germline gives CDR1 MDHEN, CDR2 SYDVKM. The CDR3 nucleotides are TGTGCCAGCAGTTTATTAGGTGCGGGGCTTCCAGAGACCCAGTACTTC. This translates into CASSLLGAGLPETQYF.

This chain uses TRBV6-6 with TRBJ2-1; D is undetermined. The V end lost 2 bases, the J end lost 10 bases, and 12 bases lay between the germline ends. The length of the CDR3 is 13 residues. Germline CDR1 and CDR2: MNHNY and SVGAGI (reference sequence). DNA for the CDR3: TGTGCCAGCAGTTACGGAAGGGTAGGCGAGCAGTTCTTC. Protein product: CASSYGRVGEQFF.

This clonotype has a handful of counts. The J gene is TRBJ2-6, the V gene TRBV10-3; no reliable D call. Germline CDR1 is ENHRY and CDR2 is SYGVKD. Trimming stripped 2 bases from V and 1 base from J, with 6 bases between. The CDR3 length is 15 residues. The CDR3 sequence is CAISEAWSGANVLTF. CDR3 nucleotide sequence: TGTGCCATCAGTGAGGCTTGGTCTGGGGCCAACGTCCTGACTTTC.

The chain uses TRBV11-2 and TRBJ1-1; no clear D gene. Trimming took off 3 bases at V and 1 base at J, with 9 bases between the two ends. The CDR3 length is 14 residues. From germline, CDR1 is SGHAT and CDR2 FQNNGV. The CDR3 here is CASSFGRRNTEAFF. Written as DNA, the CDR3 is TGTGCCAGCAGCTTCGGCAGAAGGAACACTGAAGCTTTCTTT.

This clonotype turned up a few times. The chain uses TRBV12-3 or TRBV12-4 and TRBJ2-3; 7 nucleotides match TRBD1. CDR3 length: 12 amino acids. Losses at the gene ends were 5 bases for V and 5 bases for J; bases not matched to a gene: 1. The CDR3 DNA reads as TGTGCCAGCAGTAGGACAGGAGATACGCAGTATTTT. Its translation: CASSRTGDTQYF.

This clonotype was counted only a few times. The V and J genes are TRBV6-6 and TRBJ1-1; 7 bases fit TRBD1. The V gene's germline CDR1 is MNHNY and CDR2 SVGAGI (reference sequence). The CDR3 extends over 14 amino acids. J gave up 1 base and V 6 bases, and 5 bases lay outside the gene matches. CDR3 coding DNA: TGTGCCAGCAGCCGACAGGGCGGGAACACTGAAGCTTTCTTT. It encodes CASSRQGGNTEAFF.

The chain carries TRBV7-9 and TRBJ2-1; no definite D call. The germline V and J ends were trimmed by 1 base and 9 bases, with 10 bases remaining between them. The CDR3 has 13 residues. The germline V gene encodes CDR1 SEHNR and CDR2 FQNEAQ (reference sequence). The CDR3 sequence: CASSLEQYGEQFF. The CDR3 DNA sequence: TGTGCCAGCAGCTTAGAACAGTACGGTGAGCAGTTCTTC.

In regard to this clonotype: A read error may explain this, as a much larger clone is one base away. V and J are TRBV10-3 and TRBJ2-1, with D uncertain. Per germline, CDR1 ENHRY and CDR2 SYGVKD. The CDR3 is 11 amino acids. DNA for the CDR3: TGTGCCACCAGTGTGCAGGATGAGCAGTTCTTC. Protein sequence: CATSVQDEQFF.

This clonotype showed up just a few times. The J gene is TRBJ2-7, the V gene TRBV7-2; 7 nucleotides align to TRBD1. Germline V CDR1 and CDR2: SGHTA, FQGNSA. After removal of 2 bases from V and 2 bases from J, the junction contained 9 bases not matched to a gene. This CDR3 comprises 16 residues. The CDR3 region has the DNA TGTGCCAGCAGCTTAAAGGGGGCAGGGGTGGCCTACGAGCAGTACTTC. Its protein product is CASSLKGAGVAYEQYF.

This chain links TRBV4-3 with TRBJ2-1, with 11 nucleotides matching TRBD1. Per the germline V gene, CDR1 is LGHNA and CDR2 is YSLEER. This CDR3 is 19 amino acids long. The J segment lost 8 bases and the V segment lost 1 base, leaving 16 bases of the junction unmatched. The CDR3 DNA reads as TGCGCCAGCAGCCAAGGAGCCCCTTCGGGACAGGGGGGATATTATGAGCAGTTCTTC. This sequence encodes CASSQGAPSGQGGYYEQFF.

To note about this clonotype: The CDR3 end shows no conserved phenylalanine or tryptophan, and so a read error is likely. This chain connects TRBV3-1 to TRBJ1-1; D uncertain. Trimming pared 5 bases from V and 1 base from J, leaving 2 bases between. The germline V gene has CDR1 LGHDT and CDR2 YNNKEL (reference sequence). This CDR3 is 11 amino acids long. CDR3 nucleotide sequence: TGTGCCAGCAGCACGAACACTGAAGCTTTCTAT. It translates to CASSTNTEAFY.

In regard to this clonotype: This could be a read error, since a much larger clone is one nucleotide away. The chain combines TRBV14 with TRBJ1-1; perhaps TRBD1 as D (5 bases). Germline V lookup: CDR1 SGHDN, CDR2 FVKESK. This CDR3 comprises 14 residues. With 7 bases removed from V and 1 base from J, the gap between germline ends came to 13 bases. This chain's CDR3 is CASNREGRNTEAFF. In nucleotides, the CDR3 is TGTGCCAGCAACCGAGAGGGGAGGAACACTGAAGCTTTCTTT.

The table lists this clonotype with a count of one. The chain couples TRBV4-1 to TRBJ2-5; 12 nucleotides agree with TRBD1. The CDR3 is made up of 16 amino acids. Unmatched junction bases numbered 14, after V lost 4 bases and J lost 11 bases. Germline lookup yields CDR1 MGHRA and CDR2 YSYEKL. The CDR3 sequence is CASSPSPGQGAREQYF. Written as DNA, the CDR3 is TGCGCCAGCAGCCCCTCACCGGGACAGGGGGCGCGAGAGCAGTACTTC.

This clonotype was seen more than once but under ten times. The CDR3 DNA sequence: TGCAGCGGGGAGAATGACAGGGGGATGGAGACCCAGTACTTC. The encoded protein is CSGENDRGMETQYF. The rearrangement links TRBV29-1 to TRBJ2-5; 9 bases map to TRBD1. With V trimmed by 7 bases and J by 5 bases, 11 bases remained unmatched. The CDR3 runs to 14 residues. CDR1 and CDR2 from the germline V gene are SQVTM and ANQGSEA. The full variable domain, in which reference TRBV29-1 and TRBJ2-5 provide the parts outside the CDR3, is SAVISQKPSRDICQRGTSLTIQCQVDSQVTMMFWYRQQPGQSLTLIATANQGSEATYESGFVIDKFPISRPNLTFSTLTVSNMSPEDSSIYLCSGENDRGMETQYFGPGTRLLVL.

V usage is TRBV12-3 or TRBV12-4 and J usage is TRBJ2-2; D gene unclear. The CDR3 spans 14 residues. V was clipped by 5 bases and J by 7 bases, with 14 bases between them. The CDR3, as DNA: TGTGCCAGCAGTCCGAAACCCCTGGGCGGGGAGCTGTTTTTT. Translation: CASSPKPLGGELFF.